This T cell receptor (beta chain) was profiled in a study of blood T cell repertoires in COVID-19. About the study: Spain, Italy and the United States supplied samples that represented acute and convalescent COVID-19. Sources were T cells, B-cell-depleted T cells, or PBMCs; the material itself was cDNA or gDNA.

In the study's own analysis: Counts of nucleated cells, estimated from reference gene primer amplification, were obtained. Produced via immunoSEQ multiplex PCR; TCRdb's table is partial and in-frame only. V, J and clone size were drawn from that table, and D and trimming were deduced from the DNA. Of about 76,000 clones in the sample, roughly 70% are singletons; the top ten hold 20% to 25%. Unmatched junction bases numbered 13, after V lost 11 bases and J lost 6 bases. Germline assignment: CDR1 SNHLY and CDR2 FYNNEI. The CDR3 loop spans 14 amino acids. This chain connects TRBV2 to TRBJ2-3, with 8 bases aligning to TRBD2. The clonotype originates from a man between 65 and 80 years old with acute or convalescent COVID-19. Specimen: peripheral blood. The CDR3 region is CAARSMRGDDTQYF. The DNA for the CDR3 is TGTGCCGCCCGGAGTATGCGGGGGGATGATACGCAGTATTTT.